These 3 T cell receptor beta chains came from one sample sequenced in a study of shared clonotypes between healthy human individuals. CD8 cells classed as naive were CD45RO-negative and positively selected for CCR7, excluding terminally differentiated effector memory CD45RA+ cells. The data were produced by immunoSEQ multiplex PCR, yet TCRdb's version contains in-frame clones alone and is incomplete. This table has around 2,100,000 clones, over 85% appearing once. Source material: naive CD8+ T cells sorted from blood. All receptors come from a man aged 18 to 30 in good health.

The CDR3 here is CASSLSGGSSPLHF. CDR3 nucleotide sequence: TGTGCCAGCAGCTTATCCGGCGGGAGTTCACCCCTCCACTTT. V gene TRBV5-4 combines with J gene TRBJ1-6; no reliable D call. The CDR3 consists of 14 residues. The V and J ends lost 2 bases and 9 bases respectively, with 12 bases between them. Germline assignment: CDR1 SGHNT and CDR2 YYREEE (reference sequence).

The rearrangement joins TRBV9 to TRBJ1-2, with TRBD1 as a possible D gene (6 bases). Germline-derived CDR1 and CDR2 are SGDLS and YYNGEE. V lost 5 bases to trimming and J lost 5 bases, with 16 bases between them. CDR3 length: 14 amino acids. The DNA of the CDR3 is TGTGCCAGCAGTGCCGGGACATACGATTATGGCTACACCTTC. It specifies CASSAGTYDYGYTF. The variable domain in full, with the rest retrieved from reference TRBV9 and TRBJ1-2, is DSGVTQTPKHLITATGQRVTLRCSPRSGDLSVYWYQQSLDQGLQFLIQYYNGEERAKGNILERFSAQQFPDLHSELNLSSLELGDSALYFCASSAGTYDYGYTFGSGTRLTVV.

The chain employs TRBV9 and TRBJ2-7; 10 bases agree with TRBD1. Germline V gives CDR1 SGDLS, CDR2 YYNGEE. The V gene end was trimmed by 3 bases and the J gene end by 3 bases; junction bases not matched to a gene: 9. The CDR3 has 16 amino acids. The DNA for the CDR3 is TGTGCCAGCAGCGGGGAGATGGGGACAGGGGTCTACGAGCAGTACTTC. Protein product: CASSGEMGTGVYEQYF.